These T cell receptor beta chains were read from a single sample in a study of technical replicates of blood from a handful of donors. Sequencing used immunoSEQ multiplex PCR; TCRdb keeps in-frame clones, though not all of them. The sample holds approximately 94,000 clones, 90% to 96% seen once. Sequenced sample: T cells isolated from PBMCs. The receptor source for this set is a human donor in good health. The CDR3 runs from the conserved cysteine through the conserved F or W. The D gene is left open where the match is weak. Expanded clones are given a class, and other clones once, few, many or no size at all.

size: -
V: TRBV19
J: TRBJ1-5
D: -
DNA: TGTGCCAGTACAAGGGGGAATCAGCCCCAGCATTTT
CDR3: CASTRGNQPQHF

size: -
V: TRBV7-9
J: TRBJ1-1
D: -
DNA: TGTGCCAGCAGCTTACAGGAAAACACTGAAGCTTTCTTT
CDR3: CASSLQENTEAFF

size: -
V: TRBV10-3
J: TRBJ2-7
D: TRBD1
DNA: TGTGCCATCAGTCCGGGACAGGACTCCTACGAGCAGTACTTC
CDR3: CAISPGQDSYEQYF

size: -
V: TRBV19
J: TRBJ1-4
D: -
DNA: TGTGCCAGTACTATCGGGAGATACGGTGAAAAACTGTTTTTT
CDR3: CASTIGRYGEKLFF

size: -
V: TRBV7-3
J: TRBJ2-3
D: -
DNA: TGTGCCAGCAGCCCCGTTCCGAGACTATCGCAGTATTTT
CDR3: CASSPVPRLSQYF

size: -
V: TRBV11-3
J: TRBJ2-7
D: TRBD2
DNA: TGTGCCAGCAGCTTAGTATCATTAGCGGGGAGCTCCTACGAGCAGTACTTC
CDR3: CASSLVSLAGSSYEQYF

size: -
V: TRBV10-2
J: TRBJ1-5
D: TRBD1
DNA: TGCGCCAGCAGTCCTGCTGACAGGGAATATCAGCCCCAGCATTTT
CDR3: CASSPADREYQPQHF

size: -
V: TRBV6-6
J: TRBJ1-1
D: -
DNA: TGTGCCAGCAGGCCCTACAGTAACACTGAAGCTTTCTTT
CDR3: CASRPYSNTEAFF

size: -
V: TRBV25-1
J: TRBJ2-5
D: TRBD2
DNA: TGTGCCAGCACCGATATAGCGGGAGGGGAGACCCAGTACTTC
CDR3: CASTDIAGGETQYF

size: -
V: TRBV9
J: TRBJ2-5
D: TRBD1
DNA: TGTGCCAGCAGCATCGCGGGACAGGGGACACAAGAGACCCAGTACTTC
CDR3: CASSIAGQGTQETQYF

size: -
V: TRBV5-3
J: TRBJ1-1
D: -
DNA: TGTGCCAGAAGCTTGCAGGGCGGGGGCACTGAAGCTTTCTTT
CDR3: CARSLQGGGTEAFF

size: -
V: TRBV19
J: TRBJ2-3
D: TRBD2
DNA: TGTGCCAGTAGTATAGGGACTAGCGAATTCGAAGATACGCAGTATTTT
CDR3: CASSIGTSEFEDTQYF

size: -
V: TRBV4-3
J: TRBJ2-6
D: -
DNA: TGCGCCAGCAGCCAGTTAAGTACTCTCAGGGGAAGCTCTGGGGCCAACGTCCTGACTTTC
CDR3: CASSQLSTLRGSSGANVLTF

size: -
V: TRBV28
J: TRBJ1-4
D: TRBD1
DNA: TGTGCCAGCAGTCAACAGGGGGCTAATGAAAAACTGTTTTTT
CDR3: CASSQQGANEKLFF

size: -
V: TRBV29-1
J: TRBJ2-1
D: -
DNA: TGCAGCGTTGAAGTCCGAGGCCACAATGAGCAGTTCTTC
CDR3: CSVEVRGHNEQFF

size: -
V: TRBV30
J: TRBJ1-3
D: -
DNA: TGTGCCTGGAGTGGACTTTTAGGAAACACCATATATTTT
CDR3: CAWSGLLGNTIYF

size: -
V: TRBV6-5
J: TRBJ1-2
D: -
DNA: TGTGCCAGCAGATCTGGCCGGGGGACGGGTGGCTACACCTTC
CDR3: CASRSGRGTGGYTF

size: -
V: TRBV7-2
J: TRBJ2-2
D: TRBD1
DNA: TGTGCCAGCAGCTTGGGACCGGACAGGGCGAACACCGGGGAGCTGTTTTTT
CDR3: CASSLGPDRANTGELFF

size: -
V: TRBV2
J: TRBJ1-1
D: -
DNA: TGTGCCAGCAGTGACTACGGGGGGCGAAACACTGAAGCTTTCTTT
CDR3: CASSDYGGRNTEAFF

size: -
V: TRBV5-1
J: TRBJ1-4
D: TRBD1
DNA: TGCGCCAGCAGCCCTGATATGGGACAGGCTAATGAAAAACTGTTTTTT
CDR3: CASSPDMGQANEKLFF

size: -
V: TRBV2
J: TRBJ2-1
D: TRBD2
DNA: TGTGCCAGCAGTGAACCTAGCGGCTACAATGAGCAGTTCTTC
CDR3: CASSEPSGYNEQFF

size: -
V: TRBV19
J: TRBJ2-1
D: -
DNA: TGTGCCAGTAGTATAGCTAGTAACAATGAGCAGTTCTTC
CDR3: CASSIASNNEQFF

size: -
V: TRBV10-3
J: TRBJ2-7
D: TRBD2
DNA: TGTGCCATCAGTGGAGCGGGGCTAGGCTACGAGCAGTACTTC
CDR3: CAISGAGLGYEQYF

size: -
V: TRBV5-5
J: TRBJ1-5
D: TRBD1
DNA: TGTGCCAGCAGCTTTACCGGGACAGATCAGCCCCAGCATTTT
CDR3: CASSFTGTDQPQHF

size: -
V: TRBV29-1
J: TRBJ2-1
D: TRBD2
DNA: TGCAGCGCCGCCCCGGGACTAGCGGTTTACAATGAGCAGTTCTTC
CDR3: CSAAPGLAVYNEQFF

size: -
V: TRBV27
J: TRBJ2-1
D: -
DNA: TGTGCCAGCAGTTCTAAGGCTGGACTGCGCTCCTACAATGAGCAGTTCTTC
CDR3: CASSSKAGLRSYNEQFF

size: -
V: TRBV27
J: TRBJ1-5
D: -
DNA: TGTGCCAGCAGTTTATCTAAAATGCAGGGGTTTGACAATCAGCCCCAGCATTTT
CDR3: CASSLSKMQGFDNQPQHF

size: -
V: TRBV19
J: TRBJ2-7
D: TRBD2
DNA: TGTGCCAGTAGGGAGCGGGAGGGCCCCTCCTACGAGCAGTACTTC
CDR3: CASREREGPSYEQYF

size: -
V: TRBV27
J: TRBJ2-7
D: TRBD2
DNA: TGTGCCAGCAGTATTGGGGAGGGAGGTCGCCAGCAGTACTTC
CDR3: CASSIGEGGRQQYF

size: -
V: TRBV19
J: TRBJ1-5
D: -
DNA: TGTGCCAGTAGTATCTCCAGTCGCAATAGCAATCAGCCCCAGCATTTT
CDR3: CASSISSRNSNQPQHF

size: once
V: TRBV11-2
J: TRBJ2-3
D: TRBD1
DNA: TGTGCCAGCACCAGCTTAGGGGGCAGGCCTACAGATACGCAGTATTTT
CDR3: CASTSLGGRPTDTQYF

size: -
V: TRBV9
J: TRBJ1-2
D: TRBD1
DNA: TGTGCCAGCAGCGCGGGACAGGGGGCGGGCTACACCTTC
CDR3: CASSAGQGAGYTF

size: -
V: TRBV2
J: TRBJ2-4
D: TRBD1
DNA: TGTGCCAGCAGTGATTGGGGACAGGGAGGCGATTGGGCCAAAAACATTCAGTACTTC
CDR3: CASSDWGQGGDWAKNIQYF

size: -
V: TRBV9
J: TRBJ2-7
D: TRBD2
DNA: TGTGCCAGCAGCGTAGGGGGGGGAGGTCCAGACTACGAGCAGTACTTC
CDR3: CASSVGGGGPDYEQYF

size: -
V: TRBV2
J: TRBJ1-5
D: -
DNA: TGTGCCAGCAGTCTATTTAATAGCAATCAGCCCCAGCATTTT
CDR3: CASSLFNSNQPQHF

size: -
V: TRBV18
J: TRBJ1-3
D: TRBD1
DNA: TGTGCCAGCTCCCCAAGTTTGACAGGGATACACACCATATATTTT
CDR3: CASSPSLTGIHTIYF

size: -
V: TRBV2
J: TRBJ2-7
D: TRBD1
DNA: TGTGCCAGCCGGCGGGACAGGGGAAGTTCGAGCGAGCAGTACTTC
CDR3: CASRRDRGSSSEQYF

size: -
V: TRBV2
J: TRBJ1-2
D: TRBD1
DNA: TGTGCCAGCAGTCCGACAGGGCCTAACTATGGCTACACCTTC
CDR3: CASSPTGPNYGYTF

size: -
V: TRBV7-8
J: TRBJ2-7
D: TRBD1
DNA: TGTGCCAGCAGCTTATTACAGGGGTATTACGAGCAGTACTTC
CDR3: CASSLLQGYYEQYF

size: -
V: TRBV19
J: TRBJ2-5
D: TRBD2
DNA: TGTGCCAGTAGTGGGGGGGGTTGGGAGACCCAGTACTTC
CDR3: CASSGGGWETQYF

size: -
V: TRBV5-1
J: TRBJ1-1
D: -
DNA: TGCGCCAGCAGCTTCCGACAGCCAAACACTGAAGCTTTCTTT
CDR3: CASSFRQPNTEAFF

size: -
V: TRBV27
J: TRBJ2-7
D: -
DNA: TGTGCCAGCAGTTTACCGGGACTCTACGAGCAGTACTTC
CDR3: CASSLPGLYEQYF

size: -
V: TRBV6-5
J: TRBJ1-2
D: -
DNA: TGTGCCAGCAGCATCAGGAGGGCGGGAGGCTACACCTTC
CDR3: CASSIRRAGGYTF

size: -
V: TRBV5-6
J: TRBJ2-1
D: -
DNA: TGTGCCAGCAGCTTTCGAGACAGAGCCAATGAGCAGTTCTTC
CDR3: CASSFRDRANEQFF

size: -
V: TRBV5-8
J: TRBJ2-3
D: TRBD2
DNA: TGTGCCAGCAGCTGGGGACTAGCGGCTAACACAGATACGCAGTATTTT
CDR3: CASSWGLAANTDTQYF

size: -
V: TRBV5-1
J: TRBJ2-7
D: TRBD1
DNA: TGCGCCAGCAGCTTGGGACAGGGGGCCGAGCAGTACTTC
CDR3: CASSLGQGAEQYF

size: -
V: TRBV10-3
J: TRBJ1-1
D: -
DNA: TGTGCCATCGGGCCGAATATGAACACTGAAGCTTTCTTT
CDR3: CAIGPNMNTEAFF

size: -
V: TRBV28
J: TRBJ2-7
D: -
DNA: TGTGCCAGCAGTTTAGTTTACATCTACGAGCAGTACTTC
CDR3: CASSLVYIYEQYF

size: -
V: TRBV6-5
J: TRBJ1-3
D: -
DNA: TGTGCCAGCAGTCCGGACAAGAGCTCTGGAAACACCATATATTTT
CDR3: CASSPDKSSGNTIYF

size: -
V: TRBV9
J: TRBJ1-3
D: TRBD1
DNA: TGTGCCAGCAGCGCCAGTGGGGACAGGGGCGGAAACACCATATATTTT
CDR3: CASSASGDRGGNTIYF

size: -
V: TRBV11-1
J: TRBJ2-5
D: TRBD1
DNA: TGTGCCAGCAGCCCAGGGGGATACCAGTACTTC
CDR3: CASSPGGYQYF

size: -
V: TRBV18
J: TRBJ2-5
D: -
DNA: TGTGCCAGCTCACCCCGGGTCGGGACGGCCGGAGGGGAGACCCAGTACTTC
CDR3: CASSPRVGTAGGETQYF

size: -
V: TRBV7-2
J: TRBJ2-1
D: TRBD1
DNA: TGTGCCAGCAGCTTAGAGGGACAGGGCTACAATGAGCAGTTCTTC
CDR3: CASSLEGQGYNEQFF